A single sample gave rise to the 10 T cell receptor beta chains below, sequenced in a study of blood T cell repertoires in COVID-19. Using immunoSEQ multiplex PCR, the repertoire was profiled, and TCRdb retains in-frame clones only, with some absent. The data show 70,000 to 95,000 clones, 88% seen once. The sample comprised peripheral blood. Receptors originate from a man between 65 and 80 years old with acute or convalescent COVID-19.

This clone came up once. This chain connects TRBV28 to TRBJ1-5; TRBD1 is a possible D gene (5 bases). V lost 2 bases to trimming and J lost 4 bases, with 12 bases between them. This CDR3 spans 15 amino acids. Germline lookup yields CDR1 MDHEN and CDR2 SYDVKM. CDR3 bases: TGTGCCAGCAGTTTACTCCGGGCAGGGAATCAGCCCCAGCATTTT. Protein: CASSLLRAGNQPQHF.

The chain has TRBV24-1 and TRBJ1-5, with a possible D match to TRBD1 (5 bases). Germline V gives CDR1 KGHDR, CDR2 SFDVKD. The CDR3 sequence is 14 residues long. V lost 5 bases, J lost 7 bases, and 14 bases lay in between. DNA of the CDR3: TGTGCCACCAGTGGCCGGACGGGGGAACAGCCCCAGCATTTT. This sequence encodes CATSGRTGEQPQHF.

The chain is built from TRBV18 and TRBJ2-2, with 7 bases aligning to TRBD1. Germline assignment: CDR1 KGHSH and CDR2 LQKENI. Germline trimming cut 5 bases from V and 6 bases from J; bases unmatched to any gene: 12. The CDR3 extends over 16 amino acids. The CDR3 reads CASSRDSAVSAGELFF. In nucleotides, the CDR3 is TGTGCCAGCTCAAGGGACAGCGCGGTTTCCGCCGGGGAGCTGTTTTTT. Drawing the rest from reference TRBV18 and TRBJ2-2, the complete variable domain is NAGVMQNPRHLVRRRGQEARLRCSPMKGHSHVYWYRQLPEEGLKFMVYLQKENIIDESGMPKERFSAEFPKEGPSILRIQQVVRGDSAAYFCASSRDSAVSAGELFFGEGSRLTVL.

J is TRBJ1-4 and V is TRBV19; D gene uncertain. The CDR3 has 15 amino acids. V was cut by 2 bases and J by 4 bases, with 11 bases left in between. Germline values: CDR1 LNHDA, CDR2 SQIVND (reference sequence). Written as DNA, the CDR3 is TGTGCCAGTAGTATACAGGCCCAGAGTAATGAAAAACTGTTTTTT. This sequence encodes CASSIQAQSNEKLFF.

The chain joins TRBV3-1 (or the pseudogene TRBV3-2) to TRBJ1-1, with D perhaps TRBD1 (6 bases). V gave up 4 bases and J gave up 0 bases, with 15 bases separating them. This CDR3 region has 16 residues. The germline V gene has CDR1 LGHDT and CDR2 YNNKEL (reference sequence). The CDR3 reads CASSPQGVGMNTEAFF. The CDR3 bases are TGTGCCAGCAGCCCACAGGGCGTCGGCATGAACACTGAAGCTTTCTTT.

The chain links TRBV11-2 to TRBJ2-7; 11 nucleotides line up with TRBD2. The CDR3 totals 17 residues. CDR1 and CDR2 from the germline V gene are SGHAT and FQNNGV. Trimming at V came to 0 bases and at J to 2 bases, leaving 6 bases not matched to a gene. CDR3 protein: CASSLDQVAGGTYEQYF. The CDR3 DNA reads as TGTGCCAGCAGCTTAGATCAGGTAGCGGGGGGGACCTACGAGCAGTACTTC.

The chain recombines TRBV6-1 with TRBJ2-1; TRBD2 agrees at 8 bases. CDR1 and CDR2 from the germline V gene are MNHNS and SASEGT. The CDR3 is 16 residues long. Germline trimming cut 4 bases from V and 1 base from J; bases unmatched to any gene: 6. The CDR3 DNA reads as TGTGCCAGCAGTGGAGCTAGCGGGTCTTCCTACAATGAGCAGTTCTTC. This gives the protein CASSGASGSSYNEQFF.

The CDR3 protein is CASRRVGAANEKLFF. The CDR3 bases are TGTGCCAGCAGACGAGTAGGGGCAGCTAATGAAAAACTGTTTTTT. This chain joins TRBV28 and TRBJ1-4; tentatively, D is TRBD1 (5 bases). This CDR3 comprises 15 residues. Germline CDR1 reads MDHEN; CDR2 reads SYDVKM. V lost 6 bases and J lost 3, with 14 bases in between.

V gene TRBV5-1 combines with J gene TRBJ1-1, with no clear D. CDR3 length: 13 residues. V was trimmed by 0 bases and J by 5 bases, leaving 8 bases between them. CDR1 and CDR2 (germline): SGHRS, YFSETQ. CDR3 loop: CASSLGSGTEAFF. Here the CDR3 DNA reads TGCGCCAGCAGCTTGGGGTCAGGTACTGAAGCTTTCTTT.

The CDR3 reads CASSSPTNSHYGYTF. CDR3 nucleotide sequence: TGTGCCAGCAGTTCCCCGACAAATTCACACTATGGCTACACCTTC. V usage is TRBV28 and J usage is TRBJ1-2; no firm D call. CDR3 length equals 15 residues. Trimming left V 4 bases short and J 3 bases short, with 15 bases between. CDR1 MDHEN and CDR2 SYDVKM come from the germline V gene.